A selection of T cell receptor beta chains follows, all from one sample in a study of vaccination effects on CD4 cells after COVID-19. The antigens of these receptors remain unknown. Only in-frame clones appear in the TCRdb table, and some are missing; sequencing was by immunoSEQ multiplex PCR. Of fewer than 35,000 clones detected, roughly four fifths appear once; the ten largest clones hold more than 12%. This sample comprised CD4+ T cells from PBMCs cultured with HCoV-229E spike peptides, obtained after COVID-19 vaccination. All receptors come from a human donor who received a COVID-19 vaccine. The conserved cysteine and the conserved F or W are not part of the CDR3 here. The order of the fields is CDR3 protein, V gene.

CDR3aa: ASSLAGGPYNEQF; v_gene: TRBV11-3
CDR3aa: ASSLEGQRYGYT; v_gene: TRBV5-1
CDR3aa: ASGREEYNEQF; v_gene: TRBV2
CDR3aa: AWSVLADYEQY; v_gene: TRBV30
CDR3aa: AISESSGSPVAF; v_gene: TRBV10-3
CDR3aa: ASSLALGYDYEQY; v_gene: TRBV11-2
CDR3aa: ASQPPGQGTGNTIY; v_gene: TRBV19
CDR3aa: ASSLDSIGSPLH; v_gene: TRBV5-6
CDR3aa: SASPGNTIY; v_gene: TRBV20-1
CDR3aa: ASSLTLAGGSRYQETQY; v_gene: TRBV19
CDR3aa: ASSKAWETSDTQY; v_gene: TRBV19
CDR3aa: ASSEGGGSWSNQPQH; v_gene: TRBV6-1
CDR3aa: ASSFNGGGGNTIY; v_gene: TRBV27
CDR3aa: ASSPPAAGAYEQY; v_gene: TRBV18
CDR3aa: AISKPGLSEQY; v_gene: TRBV10-3
CDR3aa: ASGQSNRREAF; v_gene: TRBV12-5
CDR3aa: ASSQPRDRANYGYT; v_gene: TRBV4-1
CDR3aa: ASSLVGDEQF; v_gene: TRBV5-1
CDR3aa: ASSLAEGYGYT; v_gene: TRBV5-1
CDR3aa: ASSPGASDPSDTQY; v_gene: TRBV4-1
CDR3aa: ASKKENSNQPQH; v_gene: TRBV19
CDR3aa: ASSRRTSGTTSSYEQY; v_gene: TRBV4-1
CDR3aa: ASSPTLAGIDEQF; v_gene: TRBV5-1
CDR3aa: ASSPSTGGNEQY; v_gene: TRBV18
CDR3aa: ASSTAPGDGYT; v_gene: TRBV5-5
CDR3aa: ASRRGSGNYGYT; v_gene: TRBV6-5
CDR3aa: ASRPGGNTGELF; v_gene: TRBV12-5
CDR3aa: ASSQGQGFYNSPLH; v_gene: TRBV4-1
CDR3aa: ASSIVAGSTDTQY; v_gene: TRBV19
CDR3aa: ASSIGQGGYALH; v_gene: TRBV19
CDR3aa: ASSGAGVYQETQY; v_gene: TRBV10-1
CDR3aa: SITSGGSYGELF; v_gene: TRBV29-1
CDR3aa: ASRDRNEQF; v_gene: TRBV12-3/TRBV12-4
CDR3aa: ASSPRDGPYNEQF; v_gene: TRBV3-1/TRBV3-2
CDR3aa: ASSQASYTDTQY; v_gene: TRBV11-2
CDR3aa: ASSGDRVRVTEAF; v_gene: TRBV25-1
CDR3aa: ASSPRARGLNEQF; v_gene: TRBV27
CDR3aa: SVVQYEQY; v_gene: TRBV29-1
CDR3aa: ASSLDFQGQTQY; v_gene: TRBV5-1
CDR3aa: ASSQRPGARTEAF; v_gene: TRBV3-1/TRBV3-2
CDR3aa: ATSDRTVGGYT; v_gene: TRBV24-1
CDR3aa: AISESMNKAVSYNEQF; v_gene: TRBV10-3
CDR3aa: AWSGGTAIQY; v_gene: TRBV30
CDR3aa: ASSQRGGTGELF; v_gene: TRBV4-1
CDR3aa: ASSLGVGQSSYEQY; v_gene: TRBV5-1
CDR3aa: ASSQDPWMGETQY; v_gene: TRBV4-1
CDR3aa: ASSLQSGAGNTIY; v_gene: TRBV3-1/TRBV3-2